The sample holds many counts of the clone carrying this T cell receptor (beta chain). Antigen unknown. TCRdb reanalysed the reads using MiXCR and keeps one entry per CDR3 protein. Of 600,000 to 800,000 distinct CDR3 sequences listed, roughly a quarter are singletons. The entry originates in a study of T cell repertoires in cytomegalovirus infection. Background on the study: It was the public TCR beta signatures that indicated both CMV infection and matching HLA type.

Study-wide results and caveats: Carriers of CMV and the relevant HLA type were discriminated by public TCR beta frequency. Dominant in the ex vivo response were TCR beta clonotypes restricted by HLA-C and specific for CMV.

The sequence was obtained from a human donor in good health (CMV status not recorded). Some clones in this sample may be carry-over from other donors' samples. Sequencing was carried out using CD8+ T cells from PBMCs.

The CDR3 nucleotides read TGTGCCAGCAGCCTAGAACCGGGAGCCACAGATACGCAGTATTTT. It codes for CASSLEPGATDTQYF. The gene calls are TRBV7-2 and TRBJ2-3; D possibly corresponds to TRBD2 (6 bases). The V end lost 5 bases, the J end lost 2 bases, and 14 bases lay between the germline ends. The CDR3 loop spans 15 amino acids. Germline CDR1 is SGHTA and CDR2 is FQGNSA.